Below are 29 T cell receptor beta chains sequenced from a single sample in a study of T cell responses to AZD1222 COVID-19 vaccine. Clones were sequenced by immunoSEQ multiplex PCR, and TCRdb holds only the in-frame ones, with some missing. This table holds about 200,000 clones, about 94% found once. The material was peripheral blood, obtained 28 days after the second dose of the MenACWY control vaccine. Receptor source: an adult who received the MenACWY meningococcal vaccine as a control.

The CDR3 here is CASTRTRVFANTGELFF. In DNA, the CDR3 is TGTGCCAGCACAAGGACTAGGGTCTTCGCGAACACCGGGGAGCTGTTTTTT. V and J are TRBV2 and TRBJ2-2, with 7 bases that match TRBD2. V shed 7 bases and J 0 bases; nucleotides not matched to a gene: 11. Germline V lookup: CDR1 SNHLY, CDR2 FYNNEI. The CDR3 covers 17 residues.

V and J are TRBV6-1 and TRBJ1-4; perhaps TRBD1 as D (5 bases). Germline V CDR1 and CDR2: MNHNS, SASEGT. Trimming shortened V by 4 bases and J by 0 bases, and 21 bases separated the two germline ends. CDR3 size: 19 residues. The CDR3: CASSGARATLPATNEKLFF. The CDR3 DNA is TGTGCCAGCAGTGGGGCCAGGGCGACCTTACCCGCAACTAATGAAAAACTGTTTTTT.

V is TRBV19 and J is TRBJ2-3, with TRBD2 matching over 11 bases. This CDR3 is built from 16 residues. The ends lost 5 bases at V and 0 bases at J; junction bases unmatched: 4. The germline V gene encodes CDR1 LNHDA and CDR2 SQIVND (reference sequence). The chain's CDR3 is CASSVGLAASTDTQYF. CDR3 DNA: TGTGCCAGTAGTGTGGGACTAGCGGCTAGCACAGATACGCAGTATTTT.

The chain is built from TRBV28 and TRBJ2-5; D gene uncertain. The V gene lost 6 bases and the J gene lost 2 bases, with 13 bases spanning the gap. CDR1 is MDHEN and CDR2 is SYDVKM in the germline V gene. The CDR3 extends over 14 amino acids. CDR3 coding DNA: TGTGCCAGCAGCCGAATTTCAGGACAAGAGACCCAGTACTTC. Translation: CASSRISGQETQYF.

The CDR3 nucleotides are TGTGCCAGCAGCTTATATACAACCATGAACACTGAAGCTTTCTTT. Protein: CASSLYTTMNTEAFF. V usage is TRBV7-3 and J usage is TRBJ1-1; D remains ambiguous. CDR3 length equals 15 residues. Germline values: CDR1 SGHTA, CDR2 FQGTGA. V gave up 2 bases and J gave up 0 bases, with 10 bases separating them.

V usage is TRBV2 and J usage is TRBJ2-6; 9 bases map to TRBD2. The CDR3 consists of 16 residues. Germline V gene lookup returns CDR1 SNHLY and CDR2 FYNNEI. The ends lost 7 bases at V and 0 bases at J; junction bases unmatched: 4. In DNA form, the CDR3 reads TGTGCCAGCATCGGCGGGAGGGGCTCTGGGGCCAACGTCCTGACTTTC. This translates into CASIGGRGSGANVLTF.

The J gene is TRBJ1-2, the V gene TRBV6-4, with TRBD1 matching over 8 bases. Trimming at V came to 4 bases and at J to 8 bases, leaving 9 bases not matched to a gene. The CDR3 is 14 residues long. In germline, CDR1 is MRHNA, CDR2 SNTAGT. CDR3 coding DNA: TGTGCCAGCAGTGGCGGGACAGGATATGGGGGCTACACCTTC. This translates into CASSGGTGYGGYTF.

The CDR3 coding sequence is TGTGCCAGCAGCTTGCTGGGACAGGGCCCGAACACCGGGGAGCTGTTTTTT. Amino acids: CASSLLGQGPNTGELFF. This chain uses TRBV5-6 with TRBJ2-2, with 9 bases matching TRBD1. CDR3 size: 17 residues. V lost 1 base, J lost 0 bases, and 4 bases stayed unmatched. CDR1 and CDR2 (germline): SGHDT, YYEEEE.

The V call is TRBV30, the J call TRBJ1-6, with D perhaps TRBD1 (5 bases). CDR3 length: 15 residues. V was clipped by 0 bases and J by 8 bases, with 14 bases between them. Germline V gene data show CDR1 as GTSNPN and CDR2 as SVGIG (reference sequence). CDR3 coding DNA: TGTGCCTGGAGTGTACGTAGGACAAACTATTCACCCCTCCACTTT. The encoded protein is CAWSVRRTNYSPLHF. Combining the CDR3 with reference TRBV30 and TRBJ1-6 gives the whole variable domain SQTIHQWPATLVQPVGSPLSLECTVEGTSNPNLYWYRQAAGRGLQLLFYSVGIGQISSEVPQNLSASRPQDRQFILSSKKLLLSDSGFYLCAWSVRRTNYSPLHFGNGTRLTVT.

The chain carries TRBV3-1 (or the pseudogene TRBV3-2) and TRBJ1-1; D gene ambiguous. The V end lost 6 bases, the J end lost 2 bases, and 7 bases lay between the germline ends. The CDR3 has 12 amino acids. Germline CDR1 and CDR2: LGHDT and YNNKEL (reference sequence). CDR3 nucleotides: TGTGCCAGCAGTAGACCAAACACTGAAGCTTTCTTT. This translates into CASSRPNTEAFF.

The chain is built from TRBV6-5 and TRBJ2-7; 8 nucleotides align to TRBD2. After removal of 2 bases from V and 5 bases from J, the junction contained 8 bases not matched to a gene. CDR3 length: 15 residues. Germline CDR1 is MNHEY and CDR2 is SVGAGI. The CDR3 sequence: CASSYGVTSDDEQYF. The CDR3 DNA sequence: TGTGCCAGCAGTTACGGGGTGACTAGCGACGACGAGCAGTACTTC.

The gene calls are TRBV5-1 and TRBJ2-7; 7 positions match TRBD2. The CDR3 length is 15 residues. Trimming at V came to 2 bases and at J to 0 bases, leaving 5 bases not matched to a gene. CDR1 is SGHRS and CDR2 is YFSETQ in the germline V gene. The CDR3 nucleotides read TGCGCCAGCAGCTTTGAAAGCGGGAACTCCTACGAGCAGTACTTC. This codes for CASSFESGNSYEQYF. The variable domain in full, with the rest retrieved from reference TRBV5-1 and TRBJ2-7, is KAGVTQTPRYLIKTRGQQVTLSCSPISGHRSVSWYQQTPGQGLQFLFEYFSETQRNKGNFPGRFSGRQFSNSRSEMNVSTLELGDSALYLCASSFESGNSYEQYFGPGTRLTVT.

The chain carries TRBV2 and TRBJ2-3; 10 bases align to TRBD1. V trimming: 5 bases; J trimming: 2 bases; junction bases outside the gene matches: 7. Looked up from germline, CDR1 is SNHLY and CDR2 is FYNNEI. The CDR3 covers 16 residues. CDR3 nucleotide sequence: TGTGCCAGCAGTACAAGACAGGGGGCCACCACAGATACGCAGTATTTT. It specifies CASSTRQGATTDTQYF.

The CDR3 DNA follows: TGCGCCAGCAGCTTGGCTCGCGGAGCAGGGGTAGCAGATACGCAGTATTTT. Translation: CASSLARGAGVADTQYF. The chain uses TRBV5-1 and TRBJ2-3; perhaps TRBD1 as D (6 bases). V was pared by 0 bases and J by 4 bases, with 18 bases between. The CDR3 is made up of 17 amino acids. CDR1 is SGHRS and CDR2 is YFSETQ in the germline V gene.

The chain recombines TRBV9 with TRBJ1-1; unclear D gene. This CDR3 contains 10 residues. CDR1 SGDLS and CDR2 YYNGEE come from the germline V gene. The V and J ends lost 4 bases and 8 bases respectively, with 6 bases between them. The CDR3 sequence is CASSPTEAFF. DNA for the CDR3: TGTGCCAGCAGCCCAACGGAAGCTTTCTTT.

This clone was recorded once. The V and J genes are TRBV29-1 and TRBJ1-1; TRBD1 is a possible D gene (5 bases). V was clipped by 4 bases and J by 4 bases, with 10 bases between them. Germline lookup yields CDR1 SQVTM and CDR2 ANQGSEA. This CDR3 is 12 amino acids long. CDR3 in DNA: TGCAGCGTTGGGGGGATTGGCACTGAAGCTTTCTTT. It yields the protein CSVGGIGTEAFF.

This chain uses TRBV6-1 with TRBJ1-4; D is possibly TRBD1 (5 bases). The CDR3 has 14 residues. Germline CDR1 MNHNS, CDR2 SASEGT. Trimming cost V 2 bases and J 4 bases, with 8 bases left between them. CDR3 sequence: CASSEQGFNEKLFF. CDR3 sequence (DNA): TGTGCCAGCAGTGAACAGGGTTTTAATGAAAAACTGTTTTTT.

Only one count was recorded for this clone. The gene calls are TRBV15 and TRBJ1-1; D is uncertain. This CDR3 spans 14 amino acids. Germline CDR1 LNHNV, CDR2 YYDKDF (reference sequence). V was trimmed by 5 bases and J by 0 bases, leaving 10 bases between them. CDR3 sequence: CATSRPNMNTEAFF. In nucleotides, the CDR3 is TGTGCCACCAGCCGTCCCAATATGAACACTGAAGCTTTCTTT.

A single count supports this clone. The chain employs TRBV29-1 and TRBJ2-3; D is unresolved. Looked up from germline, CDR1 is SQVTM and CDR2 is ANQGSEA. V was cut by 5 bases and J by 2 bases, with 14 bases left in between. This CDR3 is built from 14 residues. Here the CDR3 reads CSVPTLPATDTQYF. For the CDR3, the DNA is TGCAGCGTTCCCACCCTACCCGCCACAGATACGCAGTATTTT.

V usage is TRBV6-5 and J usage is TRBJ2-7; no firm D call. The ends were cut back, 4 bases at V and 1 base at J, with 5 bases in the middle. The CDR3 sequence is 12 residues long. Per the germline V gene, CDR1 is MNHEY and CDR2 is SVGAGI. The CDR3 nucleotides read TGTGCCAGCAGTTTTGGGTCCTACGAGCAGTACTTC. Residues: CASSFGSYEQYF.

The V call is TRBV30, the J call TRBJ2-1; D possibly corresponds to TRBD2 (5 bases). Trimming removed 4 bases at V and 5 bases at J, with 12 bases between. The length of the CDR3 is 13 residues. CDR1 is GTSNPN and CDR2 is SVGIG in the germline V gene (reference sequence). The CDR3 sequence is CAWTDLGNNEQFF. CDR3 DNA sequence: TGTGCCTGGACGGACTTGGGGAACAATGAGCAGTTCTTC.

The chain links TRBV27 to TRBJ2-5; the match to TRBD2 covers 13 bases. The germline V gene has CDR1 MNHEY and CDR2 SMNVEV (reference sequence). The CDR3 sequence is 18 residues long. V lost 0 bases, J lost 3 bases, and 7 bases stayed unmatched. For the CDR3, the DNA is TGTGCCAGCAGTTTATCACCCTGGACTAGCGGGGGAGAAGAGACCCAGTACTTC. Its translation: CASSLSPWTSGGEETQYF.

The rearrangement joins TRBV28 to TRBJ2-7; 7 bases line up with TRBD2. V gave up 1 base and J gave up 4 bases; unmatched junction bases: 4. The germline gives CDR1 MDHEN, CDR2 SYDVKM. The CDR3 has 14 amino acids. CDR3 sequence: CASSLSGEGYEQYF. The CDR3 DNA reads as TGTGCCAGCAGTTTATCCGGGGAGGGTTACGAGCAGTACTTC.

The J gene is TRBJ1-2, the V gene TRBV5-1; 7 bases agree with TRBD1. The CDR3 is 13 amino acids. V was clipped by 2 bases and J by 7 bases; unmatched bases: 5. Looked up from germline, CDR1 is SGHRS and CDR2 is YFSETQ. The CDR3 here is CASSFEGAFGYTF. CDR3 nucleotides: TGCGCCAGCAGCTTCGAGGGGGCATTTGGCTACACCTTC. The full variable domain, its missing parts supplied by reference TRBV5-1 and TRBJ1-2, is KAGVTQTPRYLIKTRGQQVTLSCSPISGHRSVSWYQQTPGQGLQFLFEYFSETQRNKGNFPGRFSGRQFSNSRSEMNVSTLELGDSALYLCASSFEGAFGYTFGSGTRLTVV.

This clone appeared a few times. The genes are TRBV5-1 and TRBJ2-5; unclear D gene. The CDR3 contains 11 residues. The V end lost 3 bases, the J end lost 2 bases, and 2 bases lay between the germline ends. CDR1 is SGHRS and CDR2 is YFSETQ in the germline V gene. The chain's CDR3 is CASSWQETQYF. The CDR3 nucleotides read TGCGCCAGCAGCTGGCAAGAGACCCAGTACTTC.

This chain connects TRBV27 to TRBJ1-2; 7 nucleotides match TRBD1. Germline CDR1 MNHEY, CDR2 SMNVEV (reference sequence). V was clipped by 5 bases and J by 4 bases; unmatched bases: 4. CDR3 length: 13 amino acids. The CDR3 nucleotides read TGTGCCAGCAGTCCCAGGGGGGGCTATGGCTACACCTTC. It specifies CASSPRGGYGYTF.

The rearrangement uses TRBV4-1 and TRBJ2-1; 9 bases map to TRBD2. After removal of 0 bases from V and 8 bases from J, the junction contained 5 bases not matched to a gene. Germline lookup yields CDR1 MGHRA and CDR2 YSYEKL. This CDR3 spans 15 amino acids. The chain's CDR3 is CASSQEILAGYEQFF. The CDR3 DNA follows: TGCGCCAGCAGCCAAGAGATCCTAGCGGGATATGAGCAGTTCTTC.

The chain joins TRBV29-1 to TRBJ2-1; 8 nucleotides agree with TRBD2. Per germline, CDR1 SQVTM and CDR2 ANQGSEA. J was trimmed by 4 bases and V by 3 bases; bases with no gene match: 5. This CDR3 has 14 amino acids. CDR3 coding DNA: TGCAGCGTTGAGCCCAGCGGGGGATACAATGAGCAGTTCTTC. It specifies CSVEPSGGYNEQFF.

This sequence joins TRBV4-3 and TRBJ2-2; D may be TRBD1 (6 bases). In germline, CDR1 is LGHNA, CDR2 YSLEER. V was cut by 3 bases and J by 5 bases, with 10 bases left in between. The CDR3 length is 14 residues. CDR3 sequence: CASSQGARTGELFF. The CDR3 region has the DNA TGCGCCAGCAGCCAGGGGGCACGGACCGGGGAGCTGTTTTTT.